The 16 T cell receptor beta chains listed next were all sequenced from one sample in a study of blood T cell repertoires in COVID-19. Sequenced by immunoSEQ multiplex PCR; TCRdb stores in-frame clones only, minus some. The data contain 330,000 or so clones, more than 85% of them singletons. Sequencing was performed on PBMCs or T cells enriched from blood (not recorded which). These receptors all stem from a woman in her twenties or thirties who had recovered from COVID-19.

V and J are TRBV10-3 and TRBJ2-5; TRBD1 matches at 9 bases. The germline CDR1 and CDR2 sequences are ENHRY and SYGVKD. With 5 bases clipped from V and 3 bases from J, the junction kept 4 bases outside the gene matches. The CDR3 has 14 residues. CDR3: CAISPRTGEETQYF. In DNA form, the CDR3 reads TGTGCCATCAGTCCACGGACAGGGGAAGAGACCCAGTACTTC.

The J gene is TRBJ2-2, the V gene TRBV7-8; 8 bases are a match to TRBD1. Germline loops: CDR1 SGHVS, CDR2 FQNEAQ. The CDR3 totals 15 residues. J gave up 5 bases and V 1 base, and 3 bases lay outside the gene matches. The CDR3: CASSLGGQGTGELFF. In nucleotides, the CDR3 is TGTGCCAGCAGCTTAGGTGGACAGGGAACCGGGGAGCTGTTTTTT.

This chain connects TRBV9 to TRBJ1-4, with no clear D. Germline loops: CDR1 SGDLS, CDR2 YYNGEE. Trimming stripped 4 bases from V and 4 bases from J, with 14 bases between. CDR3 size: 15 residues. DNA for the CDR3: TGTGCCAGCAGCTACACCTCCGGGGATAATGAAAAACTGTTTTTT. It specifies CASSYTSGDNEKLFF.

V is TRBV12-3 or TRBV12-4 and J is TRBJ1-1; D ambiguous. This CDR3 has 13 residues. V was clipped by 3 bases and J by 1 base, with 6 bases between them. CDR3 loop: CASSFSPNTEAFF. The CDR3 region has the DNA TGTGCCAGCAGTTTTTCTCCGAACACTGAAGCTTTCTTT.

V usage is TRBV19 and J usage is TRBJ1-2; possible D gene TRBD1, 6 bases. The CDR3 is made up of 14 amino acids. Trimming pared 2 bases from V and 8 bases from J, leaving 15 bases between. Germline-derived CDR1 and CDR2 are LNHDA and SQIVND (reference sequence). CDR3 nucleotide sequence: TGTGCCAGTAGTATATCAAGGACAGAGGGCGGCTACACCTTC. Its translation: CASSISRTEGGYTF.

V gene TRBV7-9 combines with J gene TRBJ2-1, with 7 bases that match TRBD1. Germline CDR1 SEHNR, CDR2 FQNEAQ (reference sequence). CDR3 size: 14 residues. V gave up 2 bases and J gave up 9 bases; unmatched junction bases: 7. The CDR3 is CASSLNRGEGEQFF. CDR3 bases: TGTGCCAGCAGCTTAAACAGGGGAGAGGGTGAGCAGTTCTTC.

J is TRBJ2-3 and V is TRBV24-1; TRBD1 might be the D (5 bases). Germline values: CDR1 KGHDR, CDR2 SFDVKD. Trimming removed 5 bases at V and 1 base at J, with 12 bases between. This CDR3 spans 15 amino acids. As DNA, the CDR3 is TGTGCCACCAGTGCGACAGCCGAGGGCACAGATACGCAGTATTTT. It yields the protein CATSATAEGTDTQYF.

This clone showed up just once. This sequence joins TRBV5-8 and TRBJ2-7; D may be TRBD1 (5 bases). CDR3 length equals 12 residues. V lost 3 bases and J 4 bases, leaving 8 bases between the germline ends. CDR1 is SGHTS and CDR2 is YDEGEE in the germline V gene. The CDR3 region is CASSYRQYEQYF. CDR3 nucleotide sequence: TGTGCCAGCAGCTACCGACAGTACGAGCAGTACTTC.

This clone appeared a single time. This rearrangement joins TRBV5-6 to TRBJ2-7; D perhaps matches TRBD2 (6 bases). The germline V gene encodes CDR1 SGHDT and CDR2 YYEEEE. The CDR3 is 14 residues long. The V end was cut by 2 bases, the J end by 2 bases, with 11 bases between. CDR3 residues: CASSLGGAAYEQYF. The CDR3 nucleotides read TGTGCCAGCAGCTTAGGCGGGGCCGCCTACGAGCAGTACTTC.

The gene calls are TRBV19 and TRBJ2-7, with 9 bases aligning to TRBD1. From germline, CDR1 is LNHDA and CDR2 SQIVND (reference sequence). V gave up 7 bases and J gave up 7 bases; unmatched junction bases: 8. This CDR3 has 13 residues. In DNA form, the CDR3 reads TGTGCCAGTAAAGATGACAGGGGGTATGAGCAGTACTTC. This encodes CASKDDRGYEQYF.

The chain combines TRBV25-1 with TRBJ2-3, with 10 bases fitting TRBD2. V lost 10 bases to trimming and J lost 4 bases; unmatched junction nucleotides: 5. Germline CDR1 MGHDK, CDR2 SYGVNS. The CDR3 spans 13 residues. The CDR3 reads CATRLAGADTQYF. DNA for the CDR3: TGTGCCACCCGGCTAGCGGGGGCAGATACGCAGTATTTT.

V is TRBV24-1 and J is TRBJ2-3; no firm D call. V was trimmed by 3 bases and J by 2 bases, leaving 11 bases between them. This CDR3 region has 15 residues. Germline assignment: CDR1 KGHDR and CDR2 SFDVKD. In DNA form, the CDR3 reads TGTGCCACCAGTGATCATCGTGAGTCCACAGATACGCAGTATTTT. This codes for CATSDHRESTDTQYF.

In nucleotides, the CDR3 is TGTGCCAGTAGGGGACTAGCGGGTGGTTCCTACGAGCAGTACTTC. This gives the protein CASRGLAGGSYEQYF. The gene calls are TRBV19 and TRBJ2-7; 12 nucleotides match TRBD2. From germline, CDR1 is LNHDA and CDR2 SQIVND (reference sequence). V dropped 6 bases and J dropped 1; count of bases not matched to a gene: 4. The CDR3 spans 15 residues. Full variable domain (missing parts from reference TRBV19 and TRBJ2-7): DGGITQSPKYLFRKEGQNVTLSCEQNLNHDAMYWYRQDPGQGLRLIYYSQIVNDFQKGDIAEGYSVSREKKESFPLTVTSAQKNPTAFYLCASRGLAGGSYEQYFGPGTRLTVT.

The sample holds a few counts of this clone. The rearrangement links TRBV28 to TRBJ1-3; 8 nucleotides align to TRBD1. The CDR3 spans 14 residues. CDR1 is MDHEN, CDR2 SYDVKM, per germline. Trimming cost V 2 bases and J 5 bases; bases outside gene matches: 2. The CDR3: CASSLGTGRNTIYF. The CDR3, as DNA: TGTGCCAGCAGTTTAGGGACAGGAAGAAACACCATATATTTT.

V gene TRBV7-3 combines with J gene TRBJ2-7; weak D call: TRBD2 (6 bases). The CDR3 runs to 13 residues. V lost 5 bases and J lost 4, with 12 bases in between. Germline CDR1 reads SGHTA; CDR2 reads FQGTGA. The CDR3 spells CASSLRETYEQYF. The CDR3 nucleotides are TGTGCCAGCAGCCTCCGGGAGACGTACGAGCAGTACTTC.

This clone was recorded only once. CDR3 DNA sequence: TGTGCCAGCAGTTTTGACCGAGGGGCCAAAAACATTCAGTACTTC. Translating gives CASSFDRGAKNIQYF. The genes are TRBV7-2 and TRBJ2-4; perhaps TRBD2 as D (5 bases). This CDR3 is 15 amino acids long. V was shortened by 6 bases and J by 1 base, with 13 bases between the two germline ends. Germline CDR1 and CDR2: SGHTA and FQGNSA.